These T cell receptor beta chains were read from a single sample in a study of human T cells and chemical hapten exposure. From the RACE reads, TCRdb called clonotypes with MiXCR, one entry per CDR3 protein. The sample holds around 380,000 distinct CDR3 sequences; approximately 5% are singletons and the top ten take 2% to 2.5%. Sequenced material: whole blood, taken in connection with sensitization to the hapten diphenylcyclopropenone (DPC). These receptors were collected from a woman aged 50 to 65 with alopecia areata. Some clones in this sample may be carry-over from other donors' samples. Each CDR3 is given with its conserved first and last residue. D genes are given only for firm matches. Size is omitted from some rows. Given values are once, few, many or a class for expanded clones.

V	size	D	J	DNA	CDR3
TRBV7-9	-	TRBD1	TRBJ1-5	TGTGCCAGCAGCTTAGTGACAGGGACCGTGGGGCCCCAGCATTTT	CASSLVTGTVGPQHF
TRBV11-3	many	TRBD2	TRBJ2-1	TGTGCCAGCAGCTTTAGAAGCGGGAGCACCAATGAGCAGTTCTTC	CASSFRSGSTNEQFF
TRBV7-2	many	-	TRBJ2-3	TGTGCCAGCAGCTTATCGACTACCAGCACAGATACGCAGTATTTT	CASSLSTTSTDTQYF
TRBV6-1	many	TRBD2	TRBJ2-7	TGTGCCAGCACCGGAGGGACTAGCGGGGGGGAAGGGGAGCAGTACTTC	CASTGGTSGGEGEQYF
TRBV14	few	-	TRBJ2-1	TGTGCCAGCAGCCACTACCAGTCCAATGAGCAGTTCTTC	CASSHYQSNEQFF
TRBV4-2	few	-	TRBJ1-2	TGTGCCAGCAGCCAAGGCAGGGAACAGAGTGGCTACACCTTC	CASSQGREQSGYTF
TRBV2	few	-	TRBJ2-3	TGTGCCAGCAGGAGGGAAGGCGGCACAGATACGCAGTATTTT	CASRREGGTDTQYF
TRBV27	many	-	TRBJ1-1	TGTGCCAGCAGCCTACAGAGTATGAACACTGAAGCTTTCTTT	CASSLQSMNTEAFF
TRBV6-2/TRBV6-3	many	-	TRBJ2-6	TGTGCCAGCAGACGTGGGGCTGGGGCCAACGTCCTGACTTTC	CASRRGAGANVLTF
TRBV6-5	many	-	TRBJ1-1	TGTGCCAGCAGTTACTCCACCTCTGGGAACACTGAAGCTTTCTTT	CASSYSTSGNTEAFF
TRBV10-3	-	-	TRBJ2-7	TGTGCCATCAGTGGAAGGTCTACCTGGGAGCAGTACTTC	CAISGRSTWEQYF
TRBV7-2	few	-	TRBJ2-7	TGTGCCAGCAGCTCGGGACCGGAGTACGAGCAGTACTTC	CASSSGPEYEQYF
TRBV6-5	few	-	TRBJ2-3	TGTGCCAGCCTCGCCAGGTTAGGCACAGATACGCAGTATTTT	CASLARLGTDTQYF
TRBV18	-	TRBD1	TRBJ2-7	TGTGCCAGCTCACCTTCCGAGACAGGGCTGACCTACGAGCAGTACTTC	CASSPSETGLTYEQYF
TRBV12-3/TRBV12-4	many	TRBD1	TRBJ2-7	TGTGCCAGCAGTCCCTTAGGGGGCCACGAGCAGTACTTC	CASSPLGGHEQYF
TRBV24-1	few	TRBD2	TRBJ2-1	TGTGCCACCAGTGATGGACTAGCGGGGGGGAGTAATGAGCAGTTCTTC	CATSDGLAGGSNEQFF
TRBV29-1	many	-	TRBJ1-2	TGCAGCGTTGAAGGAGGAGTGCGCGGCTACACCTTC	CSVEGGVRGYTF
TRBV6-6	few	-	TRBJ2-7	TGTGCCAGCAGTTACCCCGGACAGATTAGCTCCTACGAGCAGTACTTC	CASSYPGQISSYEQYF
TRBV28	many	TRBD1	TRBJ2-3	TGTGCCAGCACTCCAGGGGGCAAAGATACGCAGTATTTT	CASTPGGKDTQYF
TRBV7-9	many	TRBD2	TRBJ2-5	TGTGCCAGCAGCGGGGCGGGACTAGCTCCGCGGGAGACCCAGTACTTC	CASSGAGLAPRETQYF
TRBV11-2	few	-	TRBJ2-2	TGTGCCAGCGCCCTACAGGGATCCACCGGGGAGCTGTTTTTT	CASALQGSTGELFF
TRBV9	few	TRBD1	TRBJ1-1	TGTGCCAGCAGCGGACAGGGCGACACTGAAGCTTTCTTT	CASSGQGDTEAFF
TRBV6-1	few	-	TRBJ2-7	TGTGCCAGCAGGATGACCATACTCGGAGAGCAGTACTTC	CASRMTILGEQYF
TRBV24-1	many	TRBD2	TRBJ2-1	TGTGCCACCAGTGATTCCACCGCGGGACTAGCTAGCAATGAGCAGTTCTTC	CATSDSTAGLASNEQFF
TRBV12-3/TRBV12-4	-	TRBD1	TRBJ1-4	TGTGCCAGCAGTTTATGGGGACAGGGCCAAGAAAAACTGTTTTTT	CASSLWGQGQEKLFF
TRBV11-1	few	-	TRBJ2-2	TGTGCCAGCAGCTTGGGAGTTGGCGGGGAGCTGTTTTTT	CASSLGVGGELFF
TRBV7-8	many	-	TRBJ1-3	TGTGCCAGCAGACCAAAGGCGACTGGAAACACCATATATTTT	CASRPKATGNTIYF
TRBV6-2/TRBV6-3	few	-	TRBJ1-1	TGTGCCAGCAGTTACGGGTCCATGAACACTGAAGCTTTCTTT	CASSYGSMNTEAFF
TRBV12-3/TRBV12-4	few	-	TRBJ1-5	TGTGCCAGCAGTTTTAGCCGCAATCAGCCCCAGCATTTT	CASSFSRNQPQHF
TRBV2	-	TRBD1	TRBJ1-6	TGTGCCAGCAGTACGACAGGGGCGAATTCACCCCTCCACTTT	CASSTTGANSPLHF
TRBV29-1	many	-	TRBJ2-3	TGCAGCGTTGAAGATCGCACAGCCCCCGGAGATACGCAGTATTTT	CSVEDRTAPGDTQYF
TRBV4-3	-	TRBD2	TRBJ2-7	TGCGCCAGCGCCGAAGGGACTAGCGGTTACGAGCAGTACTTC	CASAEGTSGYEQYF
TRBV29-1	many	TRBD1	TRBJ2-1	TGCAGCGCTGGACAGGAGGCCGGTGAGCAGTTCTTC	CSAGQEAGEQFF
TRBV20-1	few	TRBD1	TRBJ2-5	TGCAGTGCTGGCGACAGGGGCCAAGAGACCCAGTACTTC	CSAGDRGQETQYF
TRBV7-8	-	-	TRBJ2-2	TGTGCCAGCAGCTCGCCTCGAAGGGGGGCCCCCGGGGAGCTGTTTTTT	CASSSPRRGAPGELFF
TRBV28	many	-	TRBJ2-4	TGTGCCAGCAGCGAAGGGATGTCGTCGGCGTACTTC	CASSEGMSSAYF
TRBV7-2	few	-	TRBJ2-1	TGTGCCAGCAGCTTTAGGACCCTGGAGCAGTTCTTC	CASSFRTLEQFF
TRBV9	many	-	TRBJ2-2	TGTGCCAGCAGCGTGGGGACCACCGGGGAGCTGTTTTTT	CASSVGTTGELFF
TRBV6-5	many	TRBD2	TRBJ2-4	TGTGCCAGCAGTAGACTAGCGGGAGCCAAAAACATTCAGTACTTC	CASSRLAGAKNIQYF
TRBV29-1	-	TRBD1	TRBJ1-4	TGCAGCGTCCCCGACAGGGCCTCTGAAAAACTGTTTTTT	CSVPDRASEKLFF
TRBV5-1	few	TRBD2	TRBJ2-1	TGCGCCAGCAGCATCTCTAGCGGGCCTAGCTCCTACAATGAGCAGTTCTTC	CASSISSGPSSYNEQFF
TRBV5-1	-	TRBD1	TRBJ1-3	TGCGCCAGCAGCATGACCGGGACAGGTTTTTCTGGAAACACCATATATTTT	CASSMTGTGFSGNTIYF
TRBV6-2/TRBV6-3	many	-	TRBJ2-7	TGTGCCAGCATGGATGGATTTTCTTCCTACGAGCAGTACTTC	CASMDGFSSYEQYF
TRBV5-1	-	-	TRBJ1-6	TGCGCCAGCAGCTTGTCCGGGAGCGATAATTCACCCCTCCACTTT	CASSLSGSDNSPLHF
TRBV7-9	many	-	TRBJ2-1	TGTGCCAGCAGCGCCCCTGAGCCTGTCTCCTACAATGAGCAGTTCTTC	CASSAPEPVSYNEQFF
TRBV7-2	many	-	TRBJ1-4	TGTGCCAGCAGCTTACAAAGGGCAACTAATGAAAAACTGTTTTTT	CASSLQRATNEKLFF
TRBV4-3	many	-	TRBJ1-2	TGCGCCAGCAGCCAAGAATTACAGGGCCGCAACTATGGCTACACCTTC	CASSQELQGRNYGYTF
TRBV7-2	few	TRBD2	TRBJ2-5	TGTGCCAGCAGCCCCCGGGGGGGCCCAGAGACCCAGTACTTC	CASSPRGGPETQYF
TRBV9	many	-	TRBJ1-3	TGTGCCAGCAGCTCCAGGGCACTTAACTCTGGAAACACCATATATTTT	CASSSRALNSGNTIYF
TRBV6-5	few	-	TRBJ2-7	TGTGCCAGCAGTACAACAGGGAGACGACACGAGCAGTACTTC	CASSTTGRRHEQYF
TRBV28	many	-	TRBJ1-1	TGTGCCAGCAGTTTTAACGTGGGCCCCCTCTGGGGGGACACTGAAGCTTTCTTT	CASSFNVGPLWGDTEAFF
TRBV9	few	-	TRBJ2-7	TGTGCCAGCAGCGTAGAAGGGACTGACGAGCAGTACTTC	CASSVEGTDEQYF
TRBV10-3	-	-	TRBJ2-3	TGTGCCATCAGTGAAGGAAGGGATACGCAGTATTTT	CAISEGRDTQYF